Listed here are 24 T cell receptor beta chains from one sample, sequenced in a study of blood T cell repertoires in COVID-19. The method was immunoSEQ multiplex PCR; TCRdb's version includes in-frame clones alone and lacks a portion of them. The sample yields roughly 250,000 clones, approximately 90% seen once. The sequenced material came from peripheral blood. The source of these receptors is a woman in her thirties or forties who had recovered from COVID-19.

The rearrangement uses TRBV19 and TRBJ1-4; 7 nucleotides align to TRBD1. This CDR3 comprises 16 residues. From germline, CDR1 is LNHDA and CDR2 SQIVND (reference sequence). V lost 5 bases and J lost 0; bases outside the gene matches: 6. The CDR3 DNA sequence: TGTGCCAGTAGTCTCGACAGGGCCTCAACTAATGAAAAACTGTTTTTT. It translates to CASSLDRASTNEKLFF.

V is TRBV24-1 and J is TRBJ1-5, with D maybe TRBD1 (5 bases). There are 14 residues in the CDR3. Germline V gene sequence: CDR1 KGHDR, CDR2 SFDVKD. Trimming removed 4 bases from V and 4 bases from J, with 10 bases in between. The CDR3 is CATSDAGRNQPQHF. The DNA for the CDR3 is TGTGCCACCAGTGACGCAGGGCGAAATCAGCCCCAGCATTTT.

This chain joins TRBV19 and TRBJ1-2; the match to TRBD1 covers 7 bases. V was clipped by 5 bases and J by 2 bases; unmatched bases: 8. The germline V gene encodes CDR1 LNHDA and CDR2 SQIVND (reference sequence). This CDR3 contains 15 residues. CDR3 loop: CASSSLTTGNYGYTF. The CDR3 region has the DNA TGTGCCAGTAGTTCTCTTACGACAGGGAACTATGGCTACACCTTC.

A remark on this clone: At the DNA level, this CDR3 is encoded by other sequences in the same sample as well. This chain links TRBV18 with TRBJ1-6; D remains unclear. V was trimmed by 1 base and J by 6 bases, leaving 7 bases between them. Looked up from germline, CDR1 is KGHSH and CDR2 is LQKENI. The CDR3 has 14 amino acids. This CDR3 is CASSPQGANSPLHF. Written as DNA, the CDR3 is TGTGCCAGCTCACCACAGGGAGCTAATTCACCCCTCCACTTT.

The J gene is TRBJ2-5, the V gene TRBV11-2; 10 bases are shared with TRBD2. The junction had 5 bases not matched to a gene; V was cut back by 3 bases and J by 1 base. CDR1 and CDR2 from the germline V gene are SGHAT and FQNNGV. This CDR3 is 16 amino acids long. This CDR3 is CASSFSLAGAQETQYF. CDR3 sequence (DNA): TGTGCCAGCAGCTTCTCTCTAGCGGGGGCCCAAGAGACCCAGTACTTC.

The V and J genes are TRBV2 and TRBJ2-1; 10 positions match TRBD2. V lost 6 bases to trimming and J lost 8 bases; unmatched junction nucleotides: 16. Germline V CDR1 and CDR2: SNHLY, FYNNEI. The CDR3 contains 17 residues. The CDR3 DNA reads as TGTGCCAGCAGCGCCGAGAATTTGAGCGGGGGGGCCCATGAGCAGTTCTTC. Translated: CASSAENLSGGAHEQFF.

The chain uses TRBV7-9 and TRBJ1-1; 8 bases line up with TRBD1. The CDR3 is made up of 13 amino acids. Germline CDR1 is SEHNR and CDR2 is FQNEAQ (reference sequence). With V trimmed by 5 bases and J by 4 bases, 3 bases remained unmatched. The CDR3 loop reads CASSRGQGTEAFF. The CDR3, as DNA: TGTGCCAGCAGCCGCGGACAGGGCACTGAAGCTTTCTTT.

The chain carries TRBV3-1 (or the pseudogene TRBV3-2) and TRBJ2-1, with TRBD2 identical over 9 bases. This CDR3 spans 17 amino acids. With V trimmed by 1 base and J by 7 bases, 11 bases remained unmatched. Germline V gives CDR1 LGHDT, CDR2 YNNKEL (reference sequence). CDR3 DNA sequence: TGTGCCAGCAGCCAAGCGACGCGGGGGGGCATGAAAAATGAGCAGTTCTTC. Its protein product is CASSQATRGGMKNEQFF.

The chain joins TRBV27 to TRBJ2-7; D possibly corresponds to TRBD2 (6 bases). Germline CDR1 reads MNHEY; CDR2 reads SMNVEV (reference sequence). This CDR3 is 13 amino acids long. Deletions cut 5 bases from V and 4 bases from J, with 12 bases between. The CDR3 protein is CASSPRELYEQYF. The CDR3 DNA sequence: TGTGCCAGCAGTCCCCGGGAGTTGTACGAGCAGTACTTC.

V usage is TRBV27 and J usage is TRBJ1-4; 11 bases agree with TRBD1. Germline V lookup: CDR1 MNHEY, CDR2 SMNVEV (reference sequence). The CDR3 length is 14 residues. V was pared by 5 bases and J by 8 bases, with 4 bases of the junction left unmatched. CDR3 in amino acids: CASSRTGGEEKLFF. The CDR3 DNA follows: TGTGCCAGCAGTCGGACAGGGGGCGAGGAAAAACTGTTTTTT.

The chain carries TRBV6-2 or TRBV6-3 and TRBJ2-1, with 8 bases matching TRBD2. There are 15 residues in the CDR3. Trimming took 4 bases from V and 6 from J; bases not matched to a gene: 8. The germline gives CDR1 MNHEY, CDR2 SVGEGT. CDR3 residues: CASSWGGGSINEQFF. The CDR3 DNA is TGTGCCAGCAGTTGGGGCGGGGGGTCGATCAATGAGCAGTTCTTC.

The chain joins TRBV6-2 or TRBV6-3 to TRBJ2-1, with TRBD2 identical over 11 bases. Germline CDR1 is MNHEY and CDR2 is SVGEGT. J gave up 4 bases and V 4 bases, and 3 bases lay outside the gene matches. The CDR3 has 15 residues. CDR3 bases: TGTGCCAGCAGTTCCGGGACTAGCGGATACAATGAGCAGTTCTTC. Protein product: CASSSGTSGYNEQFF.

The chain joins TRBV11-3 to TRBJ2-1; D perhaps matches TRBD2 (5 bases). This CDR3 region has 13 residues. Trimming cost V 3 bases and J 8 bases, with 11 bases left between them. Germline assignment: CDR1 SGHNT and CDR2 YENEEA. CDR3 protein: CASSFLAGDEQFF. In DNA form, the CDR3 reads TGTGCCAGCAGCTTTCTAGCTGGGGATGAGCAGTTCTTC.

The chain uses TRBV11-3 and TRBJ2-7, with TRBD1 identical over 9 bases. This CDR3 region has 14 residues. CDR1 SGHNT and CDR2 YENEEA come from the germline V gene. V shed 4 bases and J 6 bases; nucleotides not matched to a gene: 7. The CDR3 nucleotides read TGTGCCAGCAGCTCGATCACAGGGGGCCGCGAGCAGTACTTC. Protein product: CASSSITGGREQYF.

The chain is built from TRBV6-5 and TRBJ2-2; the D gene is possibly TRBD2 (6 bases). The CDR3 has 13 amino acids. V lost 1 base and J lost 7, with 7 bases in between. Germline assignment: CDR1 MNHEY and CDR2 SVGAGI. This chain's CDR3 is CASSYFGGGELFF. The CDR3 coding sequence is TGTGCCAGCAGTTACTTCGGGGGCGGGGAGCTGTTTTTT.

The rearrangement joins TRBV24-1 to TRBJ1-5; D is ambiguous. Germline V gene data show CDR1 as KGHDR and CDR2 as SFDVKD. The CDR3 sequence is 13 residues long. Trimming left V 4 bases short and J 4 bases short, with 7 bases between. CDR3 in DNA: TGTGCCACCAGTGACAGGTCGAATCAGCCCCAGCATTTT. Amino acid sequence: CATSDRSNQPQHF.

The chain carries TRBV19 and TRBJ2-1; D may be TRBD1 (5 bases). The CDR3 contains 14 residues. Trimming shortened V by 3 bases and J by 3 bases, and 9 bases separated the two germline ends. The germline V gene encodes CDR1 LNHDA and CDR2 SQIVND (reference sequence). In nucleotides, the CDR3 is TGTGCCAGTAGTATCCAGGGTTTCTACAATGAGCAGTTCTTC. It encodes CASSIQGFYNEQFF.

The chain is built from TRBV7-2 and TRBJ2-5; D not resolved. This CDR3 region has 13 residues. V lost 3 bases and J lost 4, with 9 bases in between. The V gene's germline CDR1 is SGHTA and CDR2 FQGNSA. The CDR3 DNA follows: TGTGCCAGCAGCTTTTCAGAGGTAGAGACCCAGTACTTC. Encoded protein: CASSFSEVETQYF. Based on the CDR3 plus reference TRBV7-2 and TRBJ2-5, the full variable domain is GAGVSQSPSNKVTEKGKDVELRCDPISGHTALYWYRQSLGQGLEFLIYFQGNSAPDKSGLPSDRFSAERTGGSVSTLTIQRTQQEDSAVYLCASSFSEVETQYFGPGTRLLVL.

The rearrangement uses TRBV12-3 or TRBV12-4 and TRBJ1-1; D is unresolved. Trimming removed 5 bases from V and 1 base from J, with 8 bases in between. The CDR3 has 13 amino acids. CDR3 amino acids: CASSRQENTEAFF. CDR3 nucleotides: TGTGCCAGCAGTCGGCAGGAGAACACTGAAGCTTTCTTT.

This clone was seen only a few times. The chain has TRBV18 and TRBJ1-1; the match to TRBD1 covers 8 bases. Germline V gene lookup returns CDR1 KGHSH and CDR2 LQKENI. This CDR3 is built from 15 residues. The junction had 8 bases not matched to a gene; V was cut back by 3 bases and J by 5 bases. The CDR3: CASSPIGQGETEAFF. In DNA form, the CDR3 reads TGTGCCAGCTCACCCATCGGACAGGGAGAAACTGAAGCTTTCTTT. The variable domain in full, completed from reference TRBV18 and TRBJ1-1, reads NAGVMQNPRHLVRRRGQEARLRCSPMKGHSHVYWYRQLPEEGLKFMVYLQKENIIDESGMPKERFSAEFPKEGPSILRIQQVVRGDSAAYFCASSPIGQGETEAFFGQGTRLTVV.

This clone was counted a few times. The V and J genes are TRBV28 and TRBJ1-5, with a tentative D call TRBD1 (6 bases). CDR1 and CDR2 (germline): MDHEN, SYDVKM. V was shortened by 6 bases and J by 6 bases, with 18 bases between the two germline ends. The CDR3 has 15 amino acids. CDR3 DNA: TGTGCCAGCAGAAAAGGACAGTCACCGGGTCAGCCCCAGCATTTT. Its protein product is CASRKGQSPGQPQHF.

This chain uses TRBV7-3 with TRBJ2-3; the D gene is possibly TRBD2 (5 bases). Trimming left V 0 bases short and J 0 bases short, with 16 bases between. Germline lookup yields CDR1 SGHTA and CDR2 FQGTGA. CDR3 length: 18 amino acids. CDR3 nucleotide sequence: TGTGCCAGCAGCTTAACGTTAAGCCGGGAAACTAGCACAGATACGCAGTATTTT. This gives the protein CASSLTLSRETSTDTQYF.

The J gene is TRBJ1-2, the V gene TRBV7-2, with 10 positions matching TRBD1. The V gene end was trimmed by 5 bases and the J gene end by 6 bases; junction bases not matched to a gene: 9. The CDR3 contains 15 residues. CDR1 and CDR2 (germline): SGHTA, FQGNSA. CDR3 region: CASSPRDRGWDGYTF. As DNA, the CDR3 is TGTGCCAGCAGCCCCCGGGACAGGGGTTGGGATGGCTACACCTTC.

The chain couples TRBV30 to TRBJ1-3; 7 bases fit TRBD1. V was clipped by 1 base and J by 5 bases; unmatched bases: 8. Germline CDR1 GTSNPN, CDR2 SVGIG (reference sequence). This CDR3 has 15 residues. The CDR3 here is CAWSGAGGRRNTIYF. For the CDR3, the DNA is TGTGCCTGGAGTGGGGCAGGGGGAAGAAGAAACACCATATATTTT.